A selection of T cell receptor beta chains follows, all from one sample in a study of CD8 T cells in ankylosing spondylitis. TCRdb reprocessed the 5' RACE reads with MiXCR, giving one entry per CDR3 protein. The data contain roughly 440,000 distinct CDR3 sequences, 15% to 20% of them singletons. Sequenced: blood, either unsorted or a sorted T cell fraction (not recorded which). The receptors shown here come from a male donor with ankylosing spondylitis. The CDR3 runs from the conserved cysteine through the conserved F or W. Each record gives: V gene, CDR3 protein.

TRBV5-1 | CASSPKGVVDGYTF
TRBV7-6 | CASSLYRNNSPLHF
TRBV5-6 | CASSSTGGSPLHF
TRBV3-1 | CASSQGWDGYNEQFF
TRBV2 | CAGARGEQTYEQFF
TRBV7-8 | CASSPLSRNEQYF
TRBV5-1 | CASSVAGPGGAETQYF
TRBV20-1 | CSARRSSGGASTDTQYF
TRBV20-1 | CSARTGETQYF
TRBV7-9 | CASSLLRSGAFF
TRBV2 | CASRPGGNQPQHF
TRBV29-1 | CSVATVLIPLNTEAFF
TRBV25-1 | CASSESGTGKNEQFF
TRBV28 | CASSPPLSGRAFNEQFF
TRBV6-5 | CASSYSEGAGYEQYF
TRBV7-9 | CASSEGRISGNTIYF
TRBV12-3/TRBV12-4 | CASSFSGNEKLFF
TRBV7-6 | CASGTGPQGEQYF
TRBV24-1 | CATSNRGHNEQFF
TRBV4-1 | CASSQERLGAGETQYF
TRBV7-2 | CASSLDPGIGNTIYF
TRBV20-1 | CSARPQVNEQFF
TRBV6-1 | CASREAYEQYF